The rows below give T cell receptor beta chains drawn from one sample of a study of CD8+ T cells in alopecia areata. Method: immunoSEQ multiplex PCR; TCRdb's copy keeps in-frame clones and lacks some. The sample consists of fewer than 150,000 clones, 35% to 40% of them appearing once. The material sequenced was CD4+ T cells sorted from blood. These receptors came from a human donor with alopecia areata. The CDR3 runs from the conserved cysteine through the conserved F or W. Each record gives: V gene, D gene, clone size, J gene, CDR3 protein, CDR3 DNA. A D gene is named only where the DNA matches it firmly. Expanded clones are given a class, and other clones once, few, many or no size at all.

V: TRBV7-3
D: -
size: -
J: TRBJ2-7
CDR3: CASSPRTFQTYEQYF
DNA: TGTGCCAGCAGCCCCCGGACTTTCCAAACCTACGAGCAGTACTTC

V: TRBV6-6
D: -
size: -
J: TRBJ2-3
CDR3: CASSYSGQITDTQYF
DNA: TGTGCCAGCAGTTACTCAGGTCAGATCACAGATACGCAGTATTTT

V: TRBV7-2
D: -
size: -
J: TRBJ1-2
CDR3: CASRKQEAYYGYTF
DNA: TGTGCCAGCAGAAAACAGGAGGCATACTATGGCTACACCTTC

V: TRBV20-1
D: -
size: -
J: TRBJ2-7
CDR3: CSARDFGEQYF
DNA: TGCAGTGCTAGGGACTTTGGGGAGCAGTACTTC

V: TRBV5-1
D: TRBD1
size: -
J: TRBJ1-4
CDR3: CASRMTGANEKLFF
DNA: TGCGCCAGCAGGATGACAGGGGCTAATGAAAAACTGTTTTTT

V: TRBV29-1
D: -
size: few
J: TRBJ1-1
CDR3: CSVSVRTEAFF
DNA: TGCAGCGTTAGCGTTCGGACTGAAGCTTTCTTT

V: TRBV7-2
D: -
size: -
J: TRBJ1-5
CDR3: CASSLGDTVNQPQHF
DNA: TGTGCCAGCAGCTTAGGGGACACTGTCAATCAGCCCCAGCATTTT

V: TRBV5-1
D: TRBD1
size: -
J: TRBJ2-5
CDR3: CASSLSGTGETQYF
DNA: TGCGCCAGCAGCTTATCCGGGACAGGAGAGACCCAGTACTTC

V: TRBV7-2
D: TRBD2
size: -
J: TRBJ2-5
CDR3: CASSATSGQETQYF
DNA: TGTGCCAGCAGCGCGACTAGCGGCCAAGAGACCCAGTACTTC

V: TRBV29-1
D: -
size: few
J: TRBJ1-1
CDR3: CSVSGTANTEAFF
DNA: TGCAGCGTTTCCGGGACGGCTAACACTGAAGCTTTCTTT

V: TRBV2
D: TRBD1
size: -
J: TRBJ1-5
CDR3: CASSDRGQINQPQHF
DNA: TGTGCCAGCAGCGACAGGGGGCAAATCAATCAGCCCCAGCATTTT

V: TRBV7-2
D: TRBD1
size: few
J: TRBJ1-1
CDR3: CASTRGQLNTEAFF
DNA: TGTGCCAGCACCCGGGGACAGTTGAACACTGAAGCTTTCTTT

V: TRBV5-6
D: -
size: -
J: TRBJ2-7
CDR3: CASSLLGSGPKGGEQYF
DNA: TGTGCCAGCAGCTTGTTAGGGAGCGGTCCCAAGGGCGGCGAGCAGTACTTC

V: TRBV7-9
D: TRBD1
size: -
J: TRBJ2-5
CDR3: CASSQTTGQGRETQYF
DNA: TGTGCCAGCAGCCAAACTACCGGACAGGGAAGAGAGACCCAGTACTTC

V: TRBV2
D: -
size: -
J: TRBJ2-5
CDR3: CASSKGSETQYF
DNA: TGTGCCAGCTCCAAGGGGTCGGAGACCCAGTACTTC

V: TRBV5-1
D: -
size: -
J: TRBJ1-1
CDR3: CASRGEVGRTEAFF
DNA: TGCGCCAGCAGGGGTGAGGTGGGGCGCACTGAAGCTTTCTTT

V: TRBV19
D: -
size: few
J: TRBJ2-7
CDR3: CASSVTSGVSYEQYF
DNA: TGTGCCAGTAGTGTGACCTCGGGAGTTTCCTACGAGCAGTACTTC

V: TRBV5-1
D: TRBD2
size: -
J: TRBJ2-5
CDR3: CASSLLAAQETQYF
DNA: TGCGCCAGCAGCTTACTAGCGGCCCAAGAGACCCAGTACTTC

V: TRBV2
D: -
size: few
J: TRBJ1-6
CDR3: CASSADSPLHF
DNA: TGTGCCAGCAGTGCGGATTCACCCCTCCACTTT